Presented here are 22 T cell receptor beta chains from one specimen sequenced in a study of T cells after yellow fever vaccination. A single record per CDR3 protein comes from TCRdb applying MiXCR to the 5' RACE reads. In the table there are about 340,000 distinct CDR3 sequences, around 13% of which are singletons. This sample comprised CD4+ T cells sorted from PBMCs, obtained 15 days after the yellow fever booster vaccination. The receptors originated from a man aged 18 to 35 who received the YFV17D yellow fever vaccine.

This clonotype was counted a few times. CDR3 bases: TGTGCCAGCAGCCAAGATGGGTTAAACACTGAAGCTTTCTTT. Protein product: CASSQDGLNTEAFF. The V and J genes are TRBV4-2 and TRBJ1-1; D remains unclear. The CDR3 runs 14 residues. The germline V gene encodes CDR1 LGHNA and CDR2 YNFKEQ. Trimming left V 0 bases short and J 2 bases short, with 7 bases between.

The table lists this clonotype with many counts. J is TRBJ1-5 and V is TRBV5-1, with D unclear. Trimming removed 0 bases from V and 5 bases from J, with 6 bases in between. The CDR3 is 13 residues long. Germline-derived CDR1 and CDR2 are SGHRS and YFSETQ. The CDR3 sequence is CASSLDGDQPQHF. The CDR3, as DNA: TGCGCCAGCAGCTTGGATGGGGATCAGCCCCAGCATTTT. Drawing the rest from reference TRBV5-1 and TRBJ1-5, the complete variable domain is KAGVTQTPRYLIKTRGQQVTLSCSPISGHRSVSWYQQTPGQGLQFLFEYFSETQRNKGNFPGRFSGRQFSNSRSEMNVSTLELGDSALYLCASSLDGDQPQHFGDGTRLSIL.

CDR3 sequence: CASSMDPGLGTDTQYF. As DNA, the CDR3 is TGTGCCAGCAGCATGGATCCCGGTTTGGGCACAGATACGCAGTATTTT. The V and J genes are TRBV5-4 and TRBJ2-3; D uncertain. Looked up from germline, CDR1 is SGHNT and CDR2 is YYREEE (reference sequence). Trimming pared 4 bases from V and 1 base from J, leaving 16 bases between. The CDR3 contains 16 residues.

This clonotype was seen only a few times. The V call is TRBV9, the J call TRBJ2-7; TRBD2 is a possible D gene (6 bases). The CDR3 is 14 amino acids. Germline V lookup: CDR1 SGDLS, CDR2 YYNGEE. V lost 3 bases and J lost 2, with 12 bases in between. CDR3 sequence (DNA): TGTGCCAGCAGCGGCGGGGATACAGCCTACGAGCAGTACTTC. This encodes CASSGGDTAYEQYF.

This clonotype was detected only a few times. The chain carries TRBV7-2 and TRBJ1-3; unclear D gene. There are 15 residues in the CDR3. CDR1 is SGHTA and CDR2 is FQGNSA in the germline V gene. The ends were cut back, 3 bases at V and 7 bases at J, with 16 bases in the middle. The CDR3 protein is CASSLRLGLGNTIYF. The CDR3 bases are TGTGCCAGCAGCTTGCGACTAGGGCTGGGGAACACCATATATTTT.

This clonotype was observed at least ten times. This rearrangement joins TRBV3-1 to TRBJ2-5, with no clear D. The CDR3 loop spans 13 amino acids. V gave up 0 bases and J gave up 4 bases, with 6 bases separating them. Germline CDR1 LGHDT, CDR2 YNNKEL (reference sequence). CDR3 loop: CASSQDWAETQYF. The CDR3, as DNA: TGTGCCAGCAGCCAAGATTGGGCAGAGACCCAGTACTTC.

The CDR3 loop reads CASTGGGGKNIQYF. CDR3 sequence (DNA): TGTGCCAGCACCGGTGGGGGAGGGAAAAACATTCAGTACTTC. The J gene is TRBJ2-4, the V gene TRBV7-2; 7 nucleotides line up with TRBD2. The junction had 7 bases not matched to a gene; V was cut back by 7 bases and J by 4 bases. Germline CDR1 and CDR2: SGHTA and FQGNSA. The CDR3 loop spans 14 amino acids.

J is TRBJ1-1 and V is TRBV12-3 or TRBV12-4, with a weak D call TRBD1 (5 bases). V dropped 3 bases and J dropped 1 base, with 9 bases sitting between them. The CDR3 consists of 14 residues. DNA for the CDR3: TGTGCCAGCAGTTTTGGCGGGGGGAACACTGAAGCTTTCTTT. Amino acid sequence: CASSFGGGNTEAFF.

The chain has TRBV4-1 and TRBJ1-1; maybe TRBD1 (6 bases). This CDR3 has 15 amino acids. Germline lookup yields CDR1 MGHRA and CDR2 YSYEKL. Trimming took off 6 bases at V and 6 bases at J, with 20 bases between the two ends. The CDR3 DNA reads as TGCGCCAGCAGGGGGGGGCTGAAGTATATCTCTGAAGCTTTCTTT. Protein: CASRGGLKYISEAFF.

This clonotype showed up just a few times. The V call is TRBV2, the J call TRBJ2-7; D is ambiguous. Germline V CDR1 and CDR2: SNHLY, FYNNEI. The V end was cut by 6 bases, the J end by 2 bases, with 11 bases between. This CDR3 contains 13 residues. CDR3 loop: CASRRTLTYEQYF. Here the CDR3 DNA reads TGTGCCAGCAGGCGGACCTTAACCTACGAGCAGTACTTC.

V gene TRBV15 combines with J gene TRBJ1-2; no definite D call. The CDR3 length is 15 residues. Germline CDR1 is LNHNV and CDR2 is YYDKDF (reference sequence). V was pared by 5 bases and J by 2 bases, with 15 bases between. CDR3 coding DNA: TGTGCCACCAGCCCAATGGGCGTCGTAAACTATGGCTACACCTTC. It encodes CATSPMGVVNYGYTF.

In its sample, this clonotype was seen a few times. The V and J genes are TRBV20-1 and TRBJ1-1; D perhaps matches TRBD1 (5 bases). This CDR3 is built from 15 residues. V was pared by 2 bases and J by 4 bases, with 17 bases between. Germline assignment: CDR1 DFQATT and CDR2 SNEGSKA (reference sequence). CDR3 coding DNA: TGCAGTGCTAGATTCGGCAGGAAAGGGGTCACTGAAGCTTTCTTT. Translating it yields CSARFGRKGVTEAFF.

This clonotype occurred a few times. The gene calls are TRBV7-3 and TRBJ2-3, with 10 nucleotides matching TRBD2. With 5 bases clipped from V and 5 bases from J, the junction kept 10 bases outside the gene matches. CDR3 length equals 16 residues. In germline, CDR1 is SGHTA, CDR2 FQGTGA. The CDR3 reads CASSLGSSGGLDTQYF. CDR3 DNA: TGTGCCAGCAGCCTAGGTTCTAGCGGGGGACTAGATACGCAGTATTTT.

The CDR3 reads CASSLQDYQETQYF. Written as DNA, the CDR3 is TGTGCCAGCAGCCTTCAGGACTATCAAGAGACCCAGTACTTC. The rearrangement joins TRBV7-2 to TRBJ2-5, with D possibly matching TRBD2 (6 bases). The germline V and J ends were trimmed by 5 bases and 2 bases, with 12 bases remaining between them. CDR1 SGHTA and CDR2 FQGNSA come from the germline V gene. There are 14 residues in the CDR3.

This clonotype has more than one count but fewer than ten. V and J are TRBV28 and TRBJ2-7; possible D gene TRBD2, 6 bases. Germline V gene data show CDR1 as MDHEN and CDR2 as SYDVKM. The CDR3 length is 11 residues. V was trimmed by 10 bases and J by 2 bases, leaving 9 bases between them. CDR3 sequence reads: CATGEAYEQYV. The CDR3 DNA sequence: TGTGCCACCGGGGAGGCCTACGAGCAGTACGTC.

The chain employs TRBV7-2 and TRBJ2-2, with a possible D match to TRBD1 (5 bases). Germline V gene data show CDR1 as SGHTA and CDR2 as FQGNSA. Trimming stripped 4 bases from V and 4 bases from J, with 13 bases between. The CDR3 sequence is 15 residues long. The CDR3 DNA is TGTGCCAGCAGCTGGGCTATTAGGGGCACCGGGGAGCTGTTTTTT. This gives the protein CASSWAIRGTGELFF.

This clonotype has at least ten counts. J is TRBJ2-7 and V is TRBV30, with D maybe TRBD2 (5 bases). The CDR3 runs to 14 residues. Trimming removed 3 bases from V and 3 bases from J, with 15 bases in between. CDR1 is GTSNPN, CDR2 SVGIG, per germline (reference sequence). CDR3: CAWRPPGSYYEQYF. The CDR3 nucleotides are TGTGCCTGGAGACCCCCGGGGTCCTACTACGAGCAGTACTTC.

This clonotype was seen more than once but under ten times. The gene calls are TRBV5-1 and TRBJ1-1; 7 positions agree with TRBD1. V shed 10 bases and J 3 bases; nucleotides not matched to a gene: 18. CDR1 is SGHRS and CDR2 is YFSETQ in the germline V gene. This CDR3 is 16 amino acids long. CDR3 bases: TGCGCCTCCCAAAGGGGGGGTTCAGGGGGAGACACTGAAGCTTTCTTT. This codes for CASQRGGSGGDTEAFF.

This clonotype was seen only a few times. The chain joins TRBV7-3 to TRBJ1-1; D call uncertain. This CDR3 comprises 13 residues. From germline, CDR1 is SGHTA and CDR2 FQGTGA. The V end was cut by 5 bases, the J end by 1 base, with 8 bases between. CDR3 coding DNA: TGTGCCAGCAGCGAACATACGAACACTGAAGCTTTCTTT. This translates into CASSEHTNTEAFF.

The sample holds a few counts of this clonotype. CDR3 DNA sequence: TGTGCCAGCAGCGTAGAAGTAGCGACATACAATGAGCAGTTCTTC. It is translated as CASSVEVATYNEQFF. The chain links TRBV9 to TRBJ2-1, with TRBD2 as a possible D gene (5 bases). This CDR3 region has 15 residues. With 0 bases removed from V and 4 bases from J, the gap between germline ends came to 11 bases. Per germline, CDR1 SGDLS and CDR2 YYNGEE.

This clonotype was counted between two and nine times. V is TRBV20-1 and J is TRBJ2-1; 11 nucleotides match TRBD2. After removal of 1 base from V and 10 bases from J, the junction contained 12 bases not matched to a gene. This CDR3 region has 16 residues. CDR1 and CDR2 (germline): DFQATT, SNEGSKA (reference sequence). CDR3 nucleotides: TGCAGTGCTAGAGCCCACACGGGACTAGCGGCGACAGAGCAGTTCTTC. Residues: CSARAHTGLAATEQFF.

This clonotype was seen a handful of times. The chain recombines TRBV6-6 with TRBJ2-3; D gene ambiguous. V lost 0 bases and J lost 8, with 6 bases in between. The CDR3 has 12 amino acids. Germline loops: CDR1 MNHNY, CDR2 SVGAGI (reference sequence). The CDR3 reads CASSYSSTTQYF. CDR3 DNA sequence: TGTGCCAGCAGTTACTCGAGTACTACGCAGTATTTT.